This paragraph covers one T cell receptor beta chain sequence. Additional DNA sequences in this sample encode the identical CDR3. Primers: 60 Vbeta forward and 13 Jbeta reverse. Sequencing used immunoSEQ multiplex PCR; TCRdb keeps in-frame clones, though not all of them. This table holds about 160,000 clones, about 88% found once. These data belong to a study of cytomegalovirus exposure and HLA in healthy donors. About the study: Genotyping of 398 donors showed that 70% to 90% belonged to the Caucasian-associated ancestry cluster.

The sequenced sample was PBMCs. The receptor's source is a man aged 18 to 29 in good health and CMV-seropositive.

DNA of the CDR3: TGTGCCAGCAGCCAGGGAAGCTCCTACGAGCAGTACTTC. Protein: CASSQGSSYEQYF. The J gene is TRBJ2-7, the V gene TRBV7-6, with a tentative D call TRBD1 (5 bases). Deletions cut 5 bases from V and 0 bases from J, with 8 bases between. CDR1 and CDR2 from the germline V gene are SGHVS and FNYEAQ. This CDR3 spans 13 amino acids.